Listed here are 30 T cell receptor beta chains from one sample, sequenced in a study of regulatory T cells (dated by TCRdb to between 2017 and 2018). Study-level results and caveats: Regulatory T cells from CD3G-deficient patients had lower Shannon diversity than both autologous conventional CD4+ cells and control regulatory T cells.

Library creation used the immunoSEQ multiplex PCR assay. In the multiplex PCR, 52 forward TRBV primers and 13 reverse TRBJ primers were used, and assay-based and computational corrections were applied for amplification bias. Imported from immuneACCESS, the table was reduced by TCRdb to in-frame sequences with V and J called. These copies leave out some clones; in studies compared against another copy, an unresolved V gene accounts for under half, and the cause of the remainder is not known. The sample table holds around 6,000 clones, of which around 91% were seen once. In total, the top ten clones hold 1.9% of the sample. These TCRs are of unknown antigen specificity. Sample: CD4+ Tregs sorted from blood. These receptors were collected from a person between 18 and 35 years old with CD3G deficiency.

CDR3 loop: CASSSPGLLYEQYF. The CDR3 nucleotides are TGTGCCAGCAGCTCCCCCGGGCTGTTATACGAGCAGTACTTC. This chain uses TRBV11-2 with TRBJ2-7; D is ambiguous. The CDR3 sequence is 14 residues long. Trimming pared 4 bases from V and 4 bases from J, leaving 14 bases between. Germline V lookup: CDR1 SGHAT, CDR2 FQNNGV.

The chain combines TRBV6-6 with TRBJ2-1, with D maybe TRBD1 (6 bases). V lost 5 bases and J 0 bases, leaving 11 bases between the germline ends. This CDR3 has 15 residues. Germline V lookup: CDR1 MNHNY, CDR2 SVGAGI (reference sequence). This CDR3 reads CASSDGQSSYNEQFF. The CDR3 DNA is TGTGCCAGCAGTGACGGACAGAGCTCCTACAATGAGCAGTTCTTC.

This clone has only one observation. The CDR3, as DNA: TGTGCCAGCAGTCCCGCGGGGGTTTTGGGCTACACCTTC. This gives the protein CASSPAGVLGYTF. J is TRBJ1-2 and V is TRBV6-1; tentatively, D is TRBD1 (5 bases). The V and J ends lost 5 bases and 8 bases respectively, with 15 bases between them. This CDR3 is built from 13 residues. The germline CDR1 and CDR2 sequences are MNHNS and SASEGT.

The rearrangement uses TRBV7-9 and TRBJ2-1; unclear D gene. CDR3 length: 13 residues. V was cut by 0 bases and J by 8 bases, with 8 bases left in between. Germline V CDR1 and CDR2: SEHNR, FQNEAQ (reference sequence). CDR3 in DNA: TGTGCCAGCAGCTTAGCGTCGGGTCATGAGCAGTTCTTC. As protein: CASSLASGHEQFF.

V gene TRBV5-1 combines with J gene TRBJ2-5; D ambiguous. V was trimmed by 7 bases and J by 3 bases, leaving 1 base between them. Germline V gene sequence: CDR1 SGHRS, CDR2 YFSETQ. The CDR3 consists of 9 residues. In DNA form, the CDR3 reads TGCGCCAGCGAAGAGACCCAGTACTTC. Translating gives CASEETQYF.

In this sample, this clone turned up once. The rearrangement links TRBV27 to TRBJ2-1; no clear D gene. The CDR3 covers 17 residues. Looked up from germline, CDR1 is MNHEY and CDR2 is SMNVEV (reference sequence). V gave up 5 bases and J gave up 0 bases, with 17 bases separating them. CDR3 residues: CASSPGWGRSSYNEQFF. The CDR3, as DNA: TGTGCCAGCAGTCCGGGTTGGGGTCGCAGCTCCTACAATGAGCAGTTCTTC.

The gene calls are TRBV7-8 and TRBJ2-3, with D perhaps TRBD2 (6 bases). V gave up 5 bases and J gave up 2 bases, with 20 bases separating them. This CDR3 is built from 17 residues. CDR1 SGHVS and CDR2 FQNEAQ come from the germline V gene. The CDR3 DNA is TGTGCCAGCAGCCTCCTGGGAACGGGGACTTTCACAGATACGCAGTATTTT. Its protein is CASSLLGTGTFTDTQYF.

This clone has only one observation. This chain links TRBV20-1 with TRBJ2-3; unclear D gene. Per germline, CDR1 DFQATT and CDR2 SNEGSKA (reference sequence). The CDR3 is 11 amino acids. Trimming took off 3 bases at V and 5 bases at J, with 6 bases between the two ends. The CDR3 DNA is TGCAGTGCTAGTAAAGAAGATACGCAGTATTTT. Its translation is CSASKEDTQYF.

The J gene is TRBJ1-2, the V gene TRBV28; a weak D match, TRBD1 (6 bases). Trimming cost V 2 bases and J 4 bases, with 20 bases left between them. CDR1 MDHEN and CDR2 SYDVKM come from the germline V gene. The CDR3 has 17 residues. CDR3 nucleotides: TGTGCCAGCAGTTTAGCGGACAGAGGAGTCACCGGCTATGGCTACACCTTC. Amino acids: CASSLADRGVTGYGYTF.

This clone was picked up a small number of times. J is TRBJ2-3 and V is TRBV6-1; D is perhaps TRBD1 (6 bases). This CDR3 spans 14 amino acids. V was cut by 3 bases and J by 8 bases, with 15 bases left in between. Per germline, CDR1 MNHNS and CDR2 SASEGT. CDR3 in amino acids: CASSDVQGLGTQYF. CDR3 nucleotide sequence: TGTGCCAGCAGTGATGTACAGGGCTTAGGTACGCAGTATTTT.

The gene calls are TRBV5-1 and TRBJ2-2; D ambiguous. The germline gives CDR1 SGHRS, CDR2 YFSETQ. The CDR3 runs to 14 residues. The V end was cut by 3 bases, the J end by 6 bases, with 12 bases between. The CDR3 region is CASSSRTDAGELFF. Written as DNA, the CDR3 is TGCGCCAGCAGCTCAAGGACGGACGCCGGGGAGCTGTTTTTT.

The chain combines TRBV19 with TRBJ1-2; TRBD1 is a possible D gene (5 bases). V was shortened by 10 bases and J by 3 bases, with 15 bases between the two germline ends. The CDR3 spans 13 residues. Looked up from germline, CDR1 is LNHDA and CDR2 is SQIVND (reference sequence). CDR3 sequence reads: CATPGGRDYGYTF. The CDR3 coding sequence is TGTGCCACCCCCGGGGGGAGAGACTATGGCTACACCTTC.

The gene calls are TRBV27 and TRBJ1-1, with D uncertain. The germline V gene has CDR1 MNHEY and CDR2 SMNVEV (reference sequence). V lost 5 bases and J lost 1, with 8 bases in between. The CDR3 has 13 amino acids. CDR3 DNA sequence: TGTGCCAGCAGTCGGACGGGGAACACTGAAGCTTTCTTT. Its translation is CASSRTGNTEAFF.

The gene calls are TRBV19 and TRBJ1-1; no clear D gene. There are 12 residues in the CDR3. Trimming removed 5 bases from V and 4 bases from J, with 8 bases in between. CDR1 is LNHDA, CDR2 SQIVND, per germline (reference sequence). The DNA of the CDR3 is TGTGCCAGTAGTGGCAGAGGCACTGAAGCTTTCTTT. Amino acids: CASSGRGTEAFF.

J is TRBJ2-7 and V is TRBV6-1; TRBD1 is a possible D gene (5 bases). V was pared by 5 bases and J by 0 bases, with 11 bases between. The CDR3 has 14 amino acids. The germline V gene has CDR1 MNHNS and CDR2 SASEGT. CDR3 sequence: CASSQPGNSYEQYF. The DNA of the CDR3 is TGTGCCAGCAGTCAACCAGGGAACTCCTACGAGCAGTACTTC.

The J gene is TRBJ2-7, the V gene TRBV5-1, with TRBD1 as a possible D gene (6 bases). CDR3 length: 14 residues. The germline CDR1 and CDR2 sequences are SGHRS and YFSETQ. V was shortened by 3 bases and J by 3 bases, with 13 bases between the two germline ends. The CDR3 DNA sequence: TGCGCCAGCAGCTCGGACAGTAGGAGCTACGAGCAGTACTTC. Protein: CASSSDSRSYEQYF.

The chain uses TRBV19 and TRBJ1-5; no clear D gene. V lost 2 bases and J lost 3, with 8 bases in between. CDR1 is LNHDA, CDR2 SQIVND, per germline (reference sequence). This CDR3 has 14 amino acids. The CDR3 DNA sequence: TGTGCCAGTAGTATACGTCAGATCAATCAGCCCCAGCATTTT. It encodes CASSIRQINQPQHF.

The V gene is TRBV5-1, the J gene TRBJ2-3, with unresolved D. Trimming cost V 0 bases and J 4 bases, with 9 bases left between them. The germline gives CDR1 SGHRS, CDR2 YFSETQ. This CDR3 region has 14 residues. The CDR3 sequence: CASSLAESPDTQYF. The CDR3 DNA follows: TGCGCCAGCAGCTTGGCGGAGTCTCCAGATACGCAGTATTTT.

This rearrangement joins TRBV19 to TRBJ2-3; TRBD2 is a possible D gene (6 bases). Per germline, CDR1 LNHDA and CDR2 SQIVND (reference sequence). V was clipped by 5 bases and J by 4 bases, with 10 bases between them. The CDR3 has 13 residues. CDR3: CASSLGEADTQYF. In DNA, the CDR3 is TGTGCCAGTAGTTTAGGGGAGGCAGATACGCAGTATTTT.

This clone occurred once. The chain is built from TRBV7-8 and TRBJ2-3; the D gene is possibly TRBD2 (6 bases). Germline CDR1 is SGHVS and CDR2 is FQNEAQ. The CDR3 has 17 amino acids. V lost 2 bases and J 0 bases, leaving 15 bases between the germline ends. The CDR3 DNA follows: TGTGCCAGCAGCTTAACCTGGAGCGGGCCTAGCACAGATACGCAGTATTTT. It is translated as CASSLTWSGPSTDTQYF.

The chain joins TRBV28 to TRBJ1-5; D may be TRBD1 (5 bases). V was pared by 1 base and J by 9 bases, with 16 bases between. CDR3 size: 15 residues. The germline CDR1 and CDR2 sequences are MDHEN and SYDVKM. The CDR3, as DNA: TGTGCCAGCAGTTTATTCCAGATCCGGACACCGCCCCAGCATTTT. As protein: CASSLFQIRTPPQHF.

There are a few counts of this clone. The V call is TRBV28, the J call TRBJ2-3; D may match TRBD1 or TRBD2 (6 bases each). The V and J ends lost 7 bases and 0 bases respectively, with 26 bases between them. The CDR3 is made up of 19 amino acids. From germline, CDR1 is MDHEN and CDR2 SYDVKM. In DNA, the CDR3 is TGTGCCAGCATGTTGGGTCGCGGGCTTAGAGGGGGGAGCACAGATACGCAGTATTTT. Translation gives CASMLGRGLRGGSTDTQYF.

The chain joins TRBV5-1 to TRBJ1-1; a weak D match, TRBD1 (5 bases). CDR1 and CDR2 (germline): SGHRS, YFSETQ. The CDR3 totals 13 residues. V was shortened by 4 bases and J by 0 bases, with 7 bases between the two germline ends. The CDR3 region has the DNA TGCGCCAGCAGCGTGACAGTGAACACTGAAGCTTTCTTT. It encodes CASSVTVNTEAFF.

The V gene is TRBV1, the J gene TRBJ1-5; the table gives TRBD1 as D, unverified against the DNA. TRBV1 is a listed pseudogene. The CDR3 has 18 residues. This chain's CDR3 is CTSSQEEDRGRGNQPQHF. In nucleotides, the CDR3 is TGCACCAGCAGCCAAGAGGAGGACAGGGGCCGGGGCAATCAGCCCCAGCATTTT.

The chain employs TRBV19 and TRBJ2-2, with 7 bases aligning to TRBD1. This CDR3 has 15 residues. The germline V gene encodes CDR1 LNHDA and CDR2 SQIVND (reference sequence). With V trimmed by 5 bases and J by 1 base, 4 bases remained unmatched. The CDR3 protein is CASSRGGLNTGELFF. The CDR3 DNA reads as TGTGCCAGTAGTCGAGGGGGCCTGAACACCGGGGAGCTGTTTTTT.

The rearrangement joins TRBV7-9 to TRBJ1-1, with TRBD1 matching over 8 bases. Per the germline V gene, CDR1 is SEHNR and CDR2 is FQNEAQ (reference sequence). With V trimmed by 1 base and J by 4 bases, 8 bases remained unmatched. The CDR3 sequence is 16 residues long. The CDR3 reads CASSLGLGQGLTEAFF. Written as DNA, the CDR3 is TGTGCCAGCAGCTTAGGTCTTGGACAGGGACTCACTGAAGCTTTCTTT.

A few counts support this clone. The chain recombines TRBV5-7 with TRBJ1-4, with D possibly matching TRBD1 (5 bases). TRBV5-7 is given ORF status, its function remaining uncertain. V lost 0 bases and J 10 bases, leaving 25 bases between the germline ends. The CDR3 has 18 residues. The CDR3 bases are TGTGCCAGCAGCTTGGTGGGGGAGAATATGGTGAGTGAAGGAAAACTGTTTTTT. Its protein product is CASSLVGENMVSEGKLFF.

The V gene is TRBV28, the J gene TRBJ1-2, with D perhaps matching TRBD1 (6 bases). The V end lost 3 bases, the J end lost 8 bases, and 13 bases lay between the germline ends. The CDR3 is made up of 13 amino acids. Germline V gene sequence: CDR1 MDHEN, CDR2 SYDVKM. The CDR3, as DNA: TGTGCCAGCAGTTTCTTAGGGGGAGGCGGCTACACCTTC. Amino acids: CASSFLGGGGYTF.

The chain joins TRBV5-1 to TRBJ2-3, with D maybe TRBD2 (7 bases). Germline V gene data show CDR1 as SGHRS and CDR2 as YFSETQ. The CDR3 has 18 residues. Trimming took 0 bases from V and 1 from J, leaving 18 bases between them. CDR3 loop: CASSLGTKAGTRTDTQYF. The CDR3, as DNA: TGCGCCAGCAGCTTGGGAACTAAAGCGGGGACACGCACAGATACGCAGTATTTT.

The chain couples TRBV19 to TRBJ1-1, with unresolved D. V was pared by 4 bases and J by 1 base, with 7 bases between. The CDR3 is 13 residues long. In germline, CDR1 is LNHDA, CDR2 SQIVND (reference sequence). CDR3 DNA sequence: TGTGCCAGTAGTACCACCACGAACACTGAAGCTTTCTTT. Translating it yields CASSTTTNTEAFF.